This T cell receptor beta chain was observed in a study of T-cell reconstitution after alpha-beta-depleted transplantation in children. General study findings and limits: After transplant, high TCRbeta diversity at day 60 in some patients arose from surviving recipient T cells and thymic progenitors. Alpha-beta T cells present about two months after transplant were reported to originate from several hundred expanded graft clones. Fresh T-cell production supplied most of the T-cell counts and diversity seen one year after transplant.

Researchers prepared the TCRbeta library using unique molecular identifiers, the study reports. TCRdb processed the PCR reads anew with MiXCR; each CDR3 protein has one entry. This table holds approximately 290,000 distinct CDR3 sequences, 9.5% to 13% found once. Germline assignment: CDR1 SGHRS and CDR2 YFSETQ. V gave up 0 bases and J gave up 5 bases, with 14 bases separating them. The CDR3 is 15 amino acids. This clonotype was counted at least ten times. Its antigen is not identified. The source material was peripheral blood, sampled 180 days after TCRalphabeta/CD19-depleted stem cell transplant. V gene TRBV5-1 combines with J gene TRBJ1-2; D not resolved. This sequence originates from a male patient between 2 and 10 years old who had a stem cell transplant for chronic granulomatous disease, so the T cells may come from the graft donor. CDR3 nucleotides: TGCGCCAGCAGCTTGGAAGGCAAGGGTTCATATGGCTACACCTTC. This translates into CASSLEGKGSYGYTF.